These 27 T cell receptor beta chains were sequenced from one sample in a study of immune heterogeneity within non-small cell lung tumors. Multiplex PCR employing 32 V and 13 J primers generated amplicons of the TCR beta CDR3. MiXCR, run by TCRdb on the multiplex PCR reads, gives a single entry per CDR3 protein. This table holds about 9,600 distinct CDR3 sequences, around 29% found once. Template material comprised bulk tumor genomic DNA at about 660 ng per sample. Several biopsies were collected from each primary tumor during surgery. They were spaced as far apart as possible within the tumor mass. The study cohort was described as untreated, and its members had newly diagnosed non-small cell lung cancer. They went on to have curative surgery. Material: lung tumor tissue. The receptors originated from a man between 60 and 75 years old with non-small cell lung cancer.

This clonotype was recorded many times. The chain joins TRBV29-1 to TRBJ2-3, with 13 nucleotides matching TRBD2. The germline V gene encodes CDR1 SQVTM and CDR2 ANQGSEA. The CDR3 runs to 14 residues. With V trimmed by 6 bases and J by 4 bases, 4 bases remained unmatched. The CDR3 here is CSVGLAGVADTQYF. CDR3 coding DNA: TGCAGCGTAGGACTAGCGGGAGTTGCAGATACGCAGTATTTT.

The gene calls are TRBV27 and TRBJ1-2; perhaps TRBD1 as D (5 bases). From germline, CDR1 is MNHEY and CDR2 SMNVEV (reference sequence). This CDR3 spans 12 amino acids. Trimming pared 4 bases from V and 4 bases from J, leaving 7 bases between. DNA of the CDR3: TGTGCCAGCAGTTCAGGGAGCTATGGCTACACCTTC. Its translation is CASSSGSYGYTF.

This clonotype has at least ten counts. The chain is built from TRBV5-1 and TRBJ2-5, with D possibly being TRBD2 (6 bases). The CDR3 totals 16 residues. CDR1 and CDR2 from the germline V gene are SGHRS and YFSETQ. V dropped 4 bases and J dropped 4 bases, with 20 bases sitting between them. The CDR3 DNA sequence: TGCGCCAGCAGCACCGACACTGGGGGAGGAGGAGAGACCCAGTACTTC. As protein: CASSTDTGGGGETQYF. The full variable domain, rest sourced from reference TRBV5-1 and TRBJ2-5, is KAGVTQTPRYLIKTRGQQVTLSCSPISGHRSVSWYQQTPGQGLQFLFEYFSETQRNKGNFPGRFSGRQFSNSRSEMNVSTLELGDSALYLCASSTDTGGGGETQYFGPGTRLLVL.

The chain recombines TRBV27 with TRBJ2-5; 7 bases agree with TRBD2. Germline V CDR1 and CDR2: MNHEY, SMNVEV (reference sequence). CDR3 length: 14 residues. V shed 7 bases and J 1 base; nucleotides not matched to a gene: 6. CDR3 loop: CASKGGVSQETQYF. Written as DNA, the CDR3 is TGTGCCAGCAAGGGAGGGGTGAGCCAAGAGACCCAGTACTTC.

Turning to this clonotype: This may be a read error: a much more frequent sequence differs by one nucleotide. V is TRBV4-1 and J is TRBJ2-1; D is unclear. This CDR3 region has 14 residues. Trimming removed 1 base at V and 8 bases at J, with 12 bases between. Looked up from germline, CDR1 is MGHRA and CDR2 is YSYEKL. The CDR3 protein is CASSQVEGYDEQFF. The CDR3 nucleotides read TGCGCCAGCAGCCAAGTAGAAGGGTACGATGAGCAGTTCTTC.

This clonotype was seen ten or more times. This chain links TRBV14 with TRBJ2-2; TRBD1 matches 7 bases. The CDR3 consists of 14 residues. CDR1 and CDR2 (germline): SGHDN, FVKESK. V trimming: 0 bases; J trimming: 12 bases; junction bases outside the gene matches: 7. CDR3 loop: CASSQDPSRGKLFF. In DNA form, the CDR3 reads TGTGCCAGCAGCCAAGATCCTTCCAGGGGGAAGCTGTTTTTT.

This clonotype has at least ten counts. The V call is TRBV30, the J call TRBJ2-1; D may match TRBD1 or TRBD2 (5 bases each). V was pared by 4 bases and J by 8 bases, with 12 bases between. This CDR3 comprises 12 residues. Germline-derived CDR1 and CDR2 are GTSNPN and SVGIG (reference sequence). The CDR3 here is CAWNRDLDEQFF. CDR3 bases: TGTGCCTGGAACCGGGACCTCGATGAGCAGTTCTTC.

This rearrangement joins TRBV6-1 to TRBJ2-6; D perhaps matches TRBD2 (5 bases). This CDR3 is 15 amino acids long. V was pared by 6 bases and J by 0 bases, with 9 bases between. CDR1 is MNHNS and CDR2 is SASEGT in the germline V gene. The CDR3 sequence is CASRLGSSGANVLTF. The DNA of the CDR3 is TGTGCCAGCAGACTAGGGAGCTCTGGGGCCAACGTCCTGACTTTC.

Of note for this clonotype: A much more abundant neighbour one base away suggests this may be a read error. This chain joins TRBV19 and TRBJ1-5; D gene uncertain. Looked up from germline, CDR1 is LNHDA and CDR2 is SQIVND (reference sequence). The CDR3 contains 14 residues. Here the CDR3 DNA reads TGTGCCAGTTCTAACGTGGGAAAGAATCAGCCCCGGCATTTT. The encoded protein is CASSNVGKNQPRHF. The whole variable domain, remainder taken from reference TRBV19 and TRBJ1-5, is DGGITQSPKYLFRKEGQNVTLSCEQNLNHDAMYWYRQDPGQGLRLIYYSQIVNDFQKGDIAEGYSVSREKKESFPLTVTSAQKNPTAFYLCASSNVGKNQPRHFGDGTRLSIL.

This clonotype was picked up many times. The chain links TRBV5-1 to TRBJ2-1; D not resolved. This CDR3 has 19 residues. V was pared by 4 bases and J by 0 bases, with 23 bases between. Germline V gives CDR1 SGHRS, CDR2 YFSETQ. The CDR3 spells CASSTLWGTHPSSYNEQFF. In nucleotides, the CDR3 is TGCGCCAGCAGCACGCTGTGGGGAACCCATCCCAGCTCCTACAATGAGCAGTTCTTC.

This clonotype has ten or more counts. The chain combines TRBV29-1 with TRBJ2-7; 9 nucleotides agree with TRBD1. Germline trimming cut 6 bases from V and 3 bases from J; bases unmatched to any gene: 9. The CDR3 totals 14 residues. Germline assignment: CDR1 SQVTM and CDR2 ANQGSEA. The CDR3 coding sequence is TGCAGCGTAACTAAGACAGGGGGTAGCTACGAGCAGTACTTC. Its translation is CSVTKTGGSYEQYF.

This clonotype was counted ten times or more. The gene calls are TRBV4-3 and TRBJ1-2; possible D gene TRBD1, 6 bases. The CDR3 runs to 16 residues. Germline-derived CDR1 and CDR2 are LGHNA and YSLEER. The V end lost 0 bases, the J end lost 4 bases, and 15 bases lay between the germline ends. The CDR3 reads CASSQDRGRGFYGYTF. For the CDR3, the DNA is TGCGCCAGCAGCCAAGATAGAGGCAGGGGATTCTATGGCTACACCTTC.

This chain links TRBV11-3 with TRBJ2-7, with D tentatively TRBD1 or TRBD2 (6 bases each). Germline CDR1 is SGHNT and CDR2 is YENEEA. This CDR3 has 16 residues. The ends were cut back, 4 bases at V and 0 bases at J, with 16 bases in the middle. The CDR3 here is CASSSVLRDNSYEQYF. The CDR3 DNA sequence: TGTGCCAGCAGCTCGGTCCTGCGGGACAACTCCTACGAGCAGTACTTC.

This clonotype is medium-sized (0.01 to 0.1%). The V call is TRBV5-1, the J call TRBJ2-2, with a tentative D call TRBD1 (6 bases). Per germline, CDR1 SGHRS and CDR2 YFSETQ. V dropped 4 bases and J dropped 7 bases, with 14 bases sitting between them. The CDR3 contains 14 residues. The DNA of the CDR3 is TGCGCCAGCAGCGAAACAGGGTATGGCGGGGAGCTGTTTTTT. Translation gives CASSETGYGGELFF.

This clonotype was counted between two and nine times. This chain joins TRBV27 and TRBJ1-2; D not certain. CDR3 length: 13 residues. The V end was cut by 5 bases, the J end by 2 bases, with 9 bases between. Per germline, CDR1 MNHEY and CDR2 SMNVEV (reference sequence). For the CDR3, the DNA is TGTGCCAGCAGTCCGGAAGGGAACTATGGCTACACCTTC. This translates into CASSPEGNYGYTF.

The V call is TRBV20-1, the J call TRBJ2-1; 12 bases fit TRBD2. Per the germline V gene, CDR1 is DFQATT and CDR2 is SNEGSKA (reference sequence). CDR3 length: 18 amino acids. The V gene end was trimmed by 4 bases and the J gene end by 0 bases; junction bases not matched to a gene: 10. The CDR3 protein is CSATSSGRASSSYNEQFF. CDR3 DNA: TGCAGTGCTACCTCTAGCGGGAGGGCCTCAAGCTCCTACAATGAGCAGTTCTTC.

The CDR3 region is CSAPGLGYGYTF. The CDR3 DNA reads as TGCAGTGCCCCGGGGTTGGGCTATGGCTACACCTTC. The genes are TRBV20-1 and TRBJ1-2, with D unresolved. V lost 6 bases and J 4 bases, leaving 12 bases between the germline ends. This CDR3 region has 12 residues. CDR1 is DFQATT, CDR2 SNEGSKA, per germline (reference sequence).

This clonotype was observed a single time. This chain connects TRBV6-2 or TRBV6-3 to TRBJ1-6; TRBD1 agrees at 8 bases. The germline gives CDR1 MNHEY, CDR2 SVGEGT. The CDR3 has 18 amino acids. V was pared by 9 bases and J by 0 bases, with 13 bases of the junction left unmatched. CDR3 nucleotide sequence: TGTGCCAGGATATTCTACAGGGGGAGCAGCTCCTATAATTCACCCCTCCACTTT. It specifies CARIFYRGSSSYNSPLHF.

This clonotype was seen at least ten times. This chain links TRBV7-9 with TRBJ1-5; D not certain. The V gene lost 5 bases and the J gene lost 0 bases, with 5 bases spanning the gap. Germline CDR1 SEHNR, CDR2 FQNEAQ (reference sequence). The CDR3 has 13 amino acids. This CDR3 reads CASSPYSNQPQHF. In DNA, the CDR3 is TGTGCCAGCAGCCCATATAGCAATCAGCCCCAGCATTTT.

The sample holds many counts of this clonotype. V usage is TRBV29-1 and J usage is TRBJ2-7, with TRBD2 matching 11 bases. The CDR3 contains 14 residues. CDR1 and CDR2 from the germline V gene are SQVTM and ANQGSEA. After removal of 4 bases from V and 3 bases from J, the junction contained 5 bases not matched to a gene. CDR3 region: CSVVGTSGLYEQYF. The CDR3 bases are TGCAGCGTTGTCGGGACTAGCGGTCTCTACGAGCAGTACTTC.

This clonotype was seen a handful of times. This sequence may be a read error, since a much larger clone differs from it by one base. The chain carries TRBV20-1 and TRBJ2-2; TRBD1 aligns across 7 bases. The CDR3 runs 12 residues. The germline V gene encodes CDR1 DFQATT and CDR2 SNEGSKA (reference sequence). V lost 7 bases and J lost 9; bases outside the gene matches: 8. Here the CDR3 DNA reads TGCAGTGTTCCGGACAGGACCAGGGAGCTGTTTTTT. Protein product: CSVPDRTRELFF.

In this sample, this clonotype turned up a few times. The chain couples TRBV27 to TRBJ1-4; D gene unclear. This CDR3 is built from 15 residues. The V end lost 4 bases, the J end lost 3 bases, and 12 bases lay between the germline ends. Looked up from germline, CDR1 is MNHEY and CDR2 is SMNVEV (reference sequence). The CDR3 sequence is CASSYGNSPNEKLFF. The CDR3 DNA reads as TGTGCCAGCAGTTACGGGAATTCACCTAATGAAAAACTGTTTTTT.

About this clonotype itself: This sequence may be a read error, since a much larger clone differs from it by one base. The chain combines TRBV4-2 with TRBJ2-1; D not certain. The germline V gene has CDR1 LGHNA and CDR2 YNFKEQ. The CDR3 is made up of 16 amino acids. CDR3 sequence (DNA): TGTGCCAGAAGCCAAGATCTCGAGAGCCTCTACAATGAGCAGTTCTTC. This encodes CARSQDLESLYNEQFF.

V and J are TRBV2 and TRBJ2-7; D uncertain. V was clipped by 1 base and J by 2 bases, with 6 bases between them. There are 13 residues in the CDR3. The germline V gene has CDR1 SNHLY and CDR2 FYNNEI. DNA of the CDR3: TGTGCCAGCAGTGAAGGCCCACCCTACGAGCAGTACTTC. Translated, it gives CASSEGPPYEQYF. The whole variable domain, remainder taken from reference TRBV2 and TRBJ2-7, is EPEVTQTPSHQVTQMGQEVILRCVPISNHLYFYWYRQILGQKVEFLVSFYNNEISEKSEIFDDQFSVERPDGSNFTLKIRSTKLEDSAMYFCASSEGPPYEQYFGPGTRLTVT.

This clonotype has a count of ten or more. The V and J genes are TRBV10-1 and TRBJ2-1; TRBD2 matches at 7 bases. The germline V gene encodes CDR1 WNHNN and CDR2 SYGVQD (reference sequence). The CDR3 has 20 amino acids. The ends lost 8 bases at V and 0 bases at J; junction bases unmatched: 22. The CDR3, as DNA: TGCGCCAGCCCCATCGGAACGCGGGAGAAATACCGCAGCTCCTACAATGAGCAGTTCTTC. Its translation: CASPIGTREKYRSSYNEQFF.

This clonotype is classed as medium-sized. The V call is TRBV30, the J call TRBJ1-2; 8 nucleotides match TRBD1. Germline CDR1 reads GTSNPN; CDR2 reads SVGIG (reference sequence). V lost 4 bases, J lost 7 bases, and 17 bases stayed unmatched. The CDR3 extends over 16 amino acids. CDR3 sequence reads: CAWTKGEFRGHGGYTF. The CDR3 bases are TGTGCCTGGACCAAAGGCGAATTCAGGGGGCACGGTGGCTACACCTTC.

This clonotype was recorded a few times. The chain employs TRBV4-1 and TRBJ1-5; the D is unclear. The germline V gene has CDR1 MGHRA and CDR2 YSYEKL. This CDR3 is built from 15 residues. V was cut by 1 base and J by 0 bases, with 7 bases left in between. In nucleotides, the CDR3 is TGCGCCAGCAGCCAAGTCGTAGGTAGCAATCAGCCCCAGCATTTT. Translating gives CASSQVVGSNQPQHF.